This is a list of T cell receptor beta chains from one sample in a study of blood T cell repertoires in COVID-19. Assay: immunoSEQ multiplex PCR; the TCRdb copy retains only in-frame clones and omits some. The table shows hundreds of thousands of clones, with about 83% occurring only once. The specimen was PBMCs or T cells enriched from blood (not recorded which). These receptors were taken from a woman between 40 and 55 years old who had recovered from COVID-19. Both conserved end residues are part of each CDR3. The D gene is left open where the match is weak. A clone size is listed for some rows: how often the clone was seen (once, few, many), or a class if it is expanded.

>TRBV11-3|NA|TRBJ2-3|TRBD1
TGTGCCAGCGATAGGGGGCAGGCAGATACGCAGTATTTT
CASDRGQADTQYF
>TRBV7-2|NA|TRBJ1-2|TRBD1
TGTGCCAGCAGCACAGGACAGGTTGGCTACACCTTC
CASSTGQVGYTF
>TRBV29-1|few|TRBJ2-1|NA
TGCAGCGTTGTGCGGTACAATGAGCAGTTCTTC
CSVVRYNEQFF
>TRBV2|NA|TRBJ2-2|NA
TGTGCCTGGGGACAGAACACCGGGGAGCTGTTTTTT
CAWGQNTGELFF
>TRBV19|NA|TRBJ1-2|TRBD1
TGTGCCAGTAGTTTACAGGGGGAGAGTGGCTACACCTTC
CASSLQGESGYTF
>TRBV5-1|NA|TRBJ2-1|TRBD1
TGCGCCAGCAGCTTCGTGGGACAGGGGAACAATGAGCAGTTCTTC
CASSFVGQGNNEQFF
>TRBV6-5|NA|TRBJ2-2|TRBD2
TGTGCCATTCGACTAGCGGAGGGCACCGGGGAGCTGTTTTTT
CAIRLAEGTGELFF
>TRBV5-4|NA|TRBJ2-1|TRBD1
TGTGCCAGCAGCCCGGGGACAGGGGGATTGAATGAGCAGTTCTTC
CASSPGTGGLNEQFF
>TRBV28|NA|TRBJ2-3|NA
TGTGCCAGCAGTTTGGGCGCAGATACGCAGTATTTT
CASSLGADTQYF
>TRBV7-2|NA|TRBJ2-7|NA
TGTGCCAGCAGCTTAGGTGGGACTCTCTCCTACGAGCAGTACTTC
CASSLGGTLSYEQYF